Here is one T cell receptor (beta chain) with its context. Its antigen is currently not known. Base qualities are not at hand, and no much larger clone is one base apart. The data originate from a study of beta chain features in type 1 diabetes (dated by TCRdb to 2016 to 2018). For the study in its entirety: Mean age, gender distribution, total cell number and subset yield were not different between patients and healthy donors. A total of approximately 99,000,000 sorted cells were examined across all samples, and RNA yield correlated strongly with the number of cells per subset. In the study, recently diagnosed type 1 diabetes patients and matched healthy donors were compared on the TCRB repertoires of their sorted circulating CD4+ T cell subsets. Regulatory and stem cell-like memory subsets were isolated from only 8 patients and roughly eight healthy donors, whereas naive and central memory subsets came from all 30 or so donors.

The entire isolated RNA was reverse transcribed using the High Capacity cDNA Reverse Transcription Kit, and thus expressed TCRB transcripts were sequenced. Stem cell-like memory T cell samples underwent survey-depth immunoSEQ sequencing, averaging around 1 million total reads per sample. Sorted cells were lysed in RLT buffer and RNA was extracted with DNase-treated RNeasy Micro or Mini kits, depending on cell number. Each cell subset was processed separately to prevent cross-contamination, with patient and healthy donor samples processed together. TCRB sequences were amplified from cDNA with the immunoSEQ multiplex PCR, producing 87-bp fragments spanning the CDR3 region. Amplicons were sequenced on the Illumina HiSeq platform. Concerning the study's data processing: Synthetic template baselines were used to correct PCR bias computationally, reads within Hamming distance 2 were collapsed, and singletons that could not be merged were discarded. Reads were aligned against IMGT to assign V, D and J genes, CDR3 length and insertions or deletions at six rearrangement sites. Within each subset, clonotype counts were normalized to sorted cell number, and only after that were true diversity and Gini coefficients computed with the tcR R package. The overlap coefficient, calculated on TCRB nucleotide sequences, was used to quantify repertoire sharing. In its TCRdb copy, this immuneACCESS table keeps in-frame sequences only and misses some clones. Where compared with another copy, unresolved V genes explain less than half of these, and the others have no known cause. That table furnishes V, J and clone size, whereas the DNA furnished D and trimming. Within this sample are fewer than 20,000 clones, with around two fifths of them counted one time only. Together, the top ten hold about 0.53% of the sample.

A single peripheral blood draw of around 120 mL on average was collected from each donor into heparinised tubes. A BD FACSAria II and a panel including CD45RO, CCR7, CD25, CD127, CD95 and CD27 were used to sort naive, central memory, regulatory and stem cell-like memory CD4+ T cells. A purity above 95% was achieved for all sorted populations. PBMCs were isolated immediately by Lymphoprep density gradient centrifugation and stained directly without culture. So that batch effects would be minimized, each experiment stained and sorted samples in pairs, pairing one healthy donor with one patient. Summary of the overall study and its limitations: PCR might favor shorter templates, but patient and control samples were amplified and corrected together, so any skew would affect both groups equally. Only small numbers of individuals were included in the HLA sub-analyses, which left unresolved whether HLA type had any influence on TCRB rearrangement. Sequencing cDNA rather than genomic DNA could over-represent highly expressing activated cells, although activation and CD3 levels did not differ between groups. At VDJ recombination sites, patients with type 1 diabetes made fewer insertions and deleted more nucleotides, a pattern implying thymic rearrangement abnormalities. In all four CD4+ subsets, TCRB CDR3 length was moderately but significantly shorter in type 1 diabetes patients. The naive, central memory and regulatory TCRB repertoires appeared to resemble one another more closely among patients than among healthy donors.

The CDR3 measures 14 amino acids from cysteine to phenylalanine. Just the 42-base CDR3 DNA is kept, in frame starting at base 1. For CDR1 and CDR2, the germline V gene lists SGHTA and FQGNSA. Relative to germline, V is missing 9 bases and J is missing 0 bases, with 2 bases of the junction outside any gene match. The chain is made from TRBV7-2 and TRBJ2-2; TRBD1 lines up with 9 middle nucleotides. Source material: stem cell memory CD4+ T cells from blood. The cell subset or site label, as the study defines it: stem cell-like memory CD4+ T cells. The sequence was collected from a woman in her 40s in good health. The DNA sequence follows: TGTGCCAGTGGGACAGGGCCGAACACCGGGGAGCTGTTTTTT. Its translation reads: CASGTGPNTGELFF.